Following are 10 T cell receptor beta chains from one sample sequenced in a study of cytomegalovirus exposure and HLA in healthy donors. The PCR used 60 Vbeta and 13 Jbeta primers. Measured with immunoSEQ multiplex PCR; TCRdb has only the in-frame clones, and not every one. The table records 150,000 to 200,000 clones, around 80% of them present only once. The sample comprised PBMCs. The receptors here all came from a woman in her twenties or thirties in good health and CMV-seronegative.

V usage is TRBV6-1 and J usage is TRBJ1-5; 7 bases agree with TRBD1. Trimming at V came to 5 bases and at J to 13 bases, leaving 5 bases not matched to a gene. The CDR3 length is 11 residues. CDR1 is MNHNS and CDR2 is SASEGT in the germline V gene. The CDR3 protein is CASSYLGQQHF. CDR3 DNA sequence: TGTGCCAGCAGTTACCTGGGACAGCAGCATTTT.

The gene calls are TRBV7-9 and TRBJ2-5, with TRBD1 matching over 11 bases. V gave up 5 bases and J gave up 5 bases; unmatched junction bases: 7. This CDR3 is built from 15 residues. Germline V gene lookup returns CDR1 SEHNR and CDR2 FQNEAQ (reference sequence). This CDR3 is CASSPGQGAVETQYF. The CDR3 region has the DNA TGTGCCAGCAGCCCCGGACAGGGGGCGGTGGAGACCCAGTACTTC.

This sequence joins TRBV27 and TRBJ2-7; TRBD1 agrees at 12 bases. V shed 8 bases, J shed 6 bases, and the junction held 5 bases outside the gene matches. CDR1 is MNHEY, CDR2 SMNVEV, per germline (reference sequence). The CDR3 spans 13 residues. In DNA form, the CDR3 reads TGTGCCAGCGGGGACAGGGGGCTAGGCGAGCAGTACTTC. It codes for CASGDRGLGEQYF.

The chain uses TRBV30 and TRBJ1-6, with D perhaps matching TRBD1 (6 bases). From germline, CDR1 is GTSNPN and CDR2 SVGIG (reference sequence). V gave up 4 bases and J gave up 10 bases, with 8 bases separating them. This CDR3 is 11 amino acids long. In DNA, the CDR3 is TGTGCCTGGAACAGGGACTCACCCCTCCACTTT. Protein sequence: CAWNRDSPLHF.

The chain employs TRBV10-1 and TRBJ2-1; 9 bases are shared with TRBD2. The length of the CDR3 is 18 residues. The ends lost 4 bases at V and 4 bases at J; junction bases unmatched: 14. Germline values: CDR1 WNHNN, CDR2 SYGVQD (reference sequence). The CDR3 DNA sequence: TGCGCCAGCAGTGGGTCCCTACTCAGCGGGGGGTTTTACAATGAGCAGTTCTTC. Its protein is CASSGSLLSGGFYNEQFF.

This chain uses TRBV10-1 with TRBJ2-7, with D possibly matching TRBD2 (6 bases). Germline values: CDR1 WNHNN, CDR2 SYGVQD (reference sequence). The CDR3 runs 13 residues. V lost 7 bases, J lost 5 bases, and 15 bases lay in between. For the CDR3, the DNA is TGCGCCAGCATTGGGGCCAGGGAGGACGAGCAGTACTTC. This sequence encodes CASIGAREDEQYF.

This clone showed up just a few times. This chain uses TRBV5-1 with TRBJ2-5, with D unresolved. Between the trimmed V and J ends, which lost 3 bases and 1 base, there was a span of 10 bases. The CDR3 sequence is 14 residues long. CDR1 is SGHRS, CDR2 YFSETQ, per germline. As DNA, the CDR3 is TGCGCCAGCAGCTCACTTCCGGGCCAAGAGACCCAGTACTTC. It codes for CASSSLPGQETQYF.

The chain is built from TRBV5-1 and TRBJ2-1; D is perhaps TRBD2 (6 bases). The germline V gene has CDR1 SGHRS and CDR2 YFSETQ. V lost 7 bases to trimming and J lost 4 bases, with 15 bases between them. This CDR3 comprises 14 residues. The CDR3 loop is CASGIAASYNEQFF. The CDR3 DNA is TGCGCCAGCGGGATAGCGGCGTCTTACAATGAGCAGTTCTTC.

The chain couples TRBV6-5 to TRBJ1-2; D is undetermined. The germline V gene encodes CDR1 MNHEY and CDR2 SVGAGI. The CDR3 contains 13 residues. V lost 2 bases and J lost 7, with 11 bases in between. The CDR3 sequence: CASSYDGKGGYTF. The CDR3 nucleotides read TGTGCCAGCAGTTACGACGGGAAAGGTGGCTACACCTTC.

The chain has TRBV9 and TRBJ2-7; D might be TRBD2 (6 bases). Trimming shortened V by 2 bases and J by 2 bases, and 11 bases separated the two germline ends. The CDR3 loop spans 14 amino acids. Germline CDR1 and CDR2: SGDLS and YYNGEE. Here the CDR3 reads CASSVSWGAYEQYF. CDR3 in DNA: TGTGCCAGCAGCGTGTCCTGGGGGGCCTACGAGCAGTACTTC.